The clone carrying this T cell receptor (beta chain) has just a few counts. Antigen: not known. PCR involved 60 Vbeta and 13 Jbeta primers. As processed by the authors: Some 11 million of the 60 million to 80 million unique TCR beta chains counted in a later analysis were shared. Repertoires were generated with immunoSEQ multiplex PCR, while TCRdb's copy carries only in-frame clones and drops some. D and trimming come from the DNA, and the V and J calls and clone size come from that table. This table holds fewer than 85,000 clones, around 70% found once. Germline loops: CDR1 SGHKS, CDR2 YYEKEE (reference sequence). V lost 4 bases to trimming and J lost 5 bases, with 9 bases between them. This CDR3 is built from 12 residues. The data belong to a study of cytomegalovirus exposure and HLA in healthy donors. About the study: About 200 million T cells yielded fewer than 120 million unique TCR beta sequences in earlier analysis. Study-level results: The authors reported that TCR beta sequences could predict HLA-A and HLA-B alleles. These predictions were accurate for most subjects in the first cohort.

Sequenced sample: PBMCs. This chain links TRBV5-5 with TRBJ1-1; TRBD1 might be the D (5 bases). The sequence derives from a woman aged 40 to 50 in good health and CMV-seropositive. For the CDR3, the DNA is TGTGCCAGCAGCAAGGGGCAAACTGAAGCTTTCTTT. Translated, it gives CASSKGQTEAFF.